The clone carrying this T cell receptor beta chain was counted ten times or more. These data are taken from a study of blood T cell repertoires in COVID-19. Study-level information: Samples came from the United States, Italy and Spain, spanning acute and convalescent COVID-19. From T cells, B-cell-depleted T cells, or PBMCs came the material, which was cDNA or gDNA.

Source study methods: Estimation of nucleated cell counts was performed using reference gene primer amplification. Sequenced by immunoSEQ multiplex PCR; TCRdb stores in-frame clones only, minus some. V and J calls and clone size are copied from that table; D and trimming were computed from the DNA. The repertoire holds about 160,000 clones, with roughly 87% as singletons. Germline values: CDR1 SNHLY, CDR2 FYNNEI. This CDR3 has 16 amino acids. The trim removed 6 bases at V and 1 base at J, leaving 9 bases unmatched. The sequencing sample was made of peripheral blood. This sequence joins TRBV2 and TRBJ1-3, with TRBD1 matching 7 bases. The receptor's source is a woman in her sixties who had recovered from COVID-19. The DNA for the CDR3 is TGTGCCAGCAGCCTCCGACAGGGCCGATCTGGAAACACCATATATTTT. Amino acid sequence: CASSLRQGRSGNTIYF.